The sequence of this TCR beta chain was determined in a study of blood T cells in healthy people across ages. Study conclusions and caveats: When set beside aged donors, long-lived donors presented more naive CD4+ cells and higher diversity. As age increased, TCR beta diversity per million T cells fell in a roughly linear fashion.

Next came a second PCR, run for about 7 to 12 cycles, which used a sample-barcoded 5' primer along with a J-beta primer mix. TCRdb re-called the 5' RACE reads through MiXCR, storing one row per CDR3 protein. The sample lists about 1,500,000 distinct CDR3 sequences, roughly 45% seen once, with 6.5% to 10% in the top ten. The CDR3 consists of 14 residues. Germline values: CDR1 MDHEN, CDR2 SYDVKM. In regard to this clonotype: Its matching antigen is unknown.

Sequenced: blood. The J gene is TRBJ2-1, the V gene TRBV28, with 7 bases identical to TRBD1. The DNA end favors TRBJ2-7, so the J call may be wrong. This clonotype was sampled from a woman between 18 and 29 years old in good health. The CDR3 sequence: CASSLLEGGNEQYF. The CDR3 DNA is TGTGCCAGCAGTTTATTAGAAGGGGGCAATGAGCAGTACTTC.